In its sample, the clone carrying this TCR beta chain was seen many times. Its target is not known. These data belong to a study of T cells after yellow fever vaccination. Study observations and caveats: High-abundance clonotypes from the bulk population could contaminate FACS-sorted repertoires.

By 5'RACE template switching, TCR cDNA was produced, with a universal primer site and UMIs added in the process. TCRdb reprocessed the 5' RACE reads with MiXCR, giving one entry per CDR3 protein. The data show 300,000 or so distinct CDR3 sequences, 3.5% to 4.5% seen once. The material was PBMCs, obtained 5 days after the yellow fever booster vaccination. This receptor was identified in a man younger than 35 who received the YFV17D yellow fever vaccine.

CDR3 region: CASSLFRFNQPQHF. The CDR3 nucleotides read TGTGCCAGCAGCTTATTCCGGTTTAATCAGCCCCAGCATTTT. This chain links TRBV7-2 with TRBJ1-5, with D unresolved. V was pared by 2 bases and J by 4 bases, with 9 bases between. Germline values: CDR1 SGHTA, CDR2 FQGNSA. This CDR3 has 14 amino acids.